The text below deals with one TCR beta chain. This sample was taken from a study of CD8 T cells in Susac syndrome. This CDR3 region has 15 residues. Trimming left V 5 bases short and J 7 bases short, with 18 bases between. In germline, CDR1 is SGHAT, CDR2 FQNNGV. Random hexamers were used to reverse transcribe the RNA input (about 0.5 to 1 ug). TCRdb analysed the immunoSEQ multiplex PCR reads with MiXCR anew, one entry per CDR3 protein. The sample records about 120,000 distinct CDR3 sequences, 85% to 95% being singletons. The chain employs TRBV11-2 and TRBJ1-5; D perhaps matches TRBD1 (6 bases). The source is a human donor with Susac syndrome. Sequenced material: CD8+ T cells from PBMCs. The CDR3 coding sequence is TGTGCCAGCAGCAAGGGACTCCCGGGGGCACAGCCCCAGCATTTT. It is translated as CASSKGLPGAQPQHF.